The clone carrying this T cell receptor (beta chain) has only a few counts. Its antigen remains unknown. The CDR3 covers 15 residues. The J segment lost 6 bases and the V segment lost 8 bases, leaving 10 bases of the junction unmatched. The germline V gene encodes CDR1 MDHEN and CDR2 SYDVKM. The data were taken from a study of cytomegalovirus exposure and HLA in healthy donors. Study outcomes and limitations: Later genetic work tied a missense DCLRE1C variant to beta-chain V and J trimming.

The PCR had 60 Vbeta and 13 Jbeta primers. TCRdb's copy holds only in-frame clones and misses some; the assay was immunoSEQ multiplex PCR. The data contain 150,000 to 200,000 clones, approximately 80% of them seen just once; the ten biggest clones take up 2% to 2.5%. The source material was PBMCs. This chain uses TRBV28 with TRBJ2-1; TRBD1 aligns across 10 bases. The TCR originated in a woman younger than 45 in good health and CMV-seronegative. CDR3 DNA sequence: TGTGCCAGCGGACCCGCGGGACAGGGGACCAATGAGCAGTTCTTC. It is translated as CASGPAGQGTNEQFF.